These 14 T cell receptor beta chains were all obtained from the same sample, sequenced in a study of human T cells and chemical hapten exposure. Stated time point: patch test 2, 6 weeks after DPC sensitization. The treatment here: therapeutic diphenylcyclopropenone sensitization with weekly scalp DPC. TCRdb redid the calling of the RACE reads with MiXCR, one entry per CDR3 protein. Of under 450,000 distinct CDR3 sequences listed, 6% to 7% are singletons. The sequenced sample was whole blood, obtained in connection with sensitization to the hapten diphenylcyclopropenone (DPC). These receptors all stem from a woman younger than 35 with alopecia areata. Some clones in this sample may be carry-over from other donors' samples.

This clonotype was counted between two and nine times. The chain has TRBV18 and TRBJ2-1; D may correspond to TRBD1 or TRBD2 (5 bases each). CDR1 and CDR2 from the germline V gene are KGHSH and LQKENI. The CDR3 spans 15 residues. Trimming took off 4 bases at V and 7 bases at J, with 17 bases between the two ends. CDR3 sequence: CASSRDDRPLNEQFF. For the CDR3, the DNA is TGTGCCAGCTCACGGGACGACCGCCCCCTTAATGAGCAGTTCTTC.

Many counts were recorded for this clonotype. The rearrangement uses TRBV7-9 and TRBJ2-3; 8 bases match TRBD1. CDR3 length: 16 amino acids. CDR1 and CDR2 (germline): SEHNR, FQNEAQ (reference sequence). Trimming took 5 bases from V and 2 from J; bases not matched to a gene: 9. CDR3 amino acids: CASSPGQAIITDTQYF. CDR3 in DNA: TGTGCCAGCAGCCCGGGACAGGCCATCATCACAGATACGCAGTATTTT.

This sequence joins TRBV7-9 and TRBJ2-3; TRBD2 matches at 9 bases. The germline V gene has CDR1 SEHNR and CDR2 FQNEAQ (reference sequence). This CDR3 comprises 14 residues. J gave up 4 bases and V 6 bases, and 5 bases lay outside the gene matches. In DNA, the CDR3 is TGTGCCAGCAGATCAGCGGGGGGTTCAGATACGCAGTATTTT. Translating gives CASRSAGGSDTQYF.

This clonotype has more than one count but fewer than ten. A junction boundary mismatches the germline segment, possibly from a read error. This chain uses TRBV3-1 with TRBJ2-3; the D is unclear. Germline CDR1 LGHDT, CDR2 YNNKEL (reference sequence). The CDR3 spans 14 residues. CDR3 nucleotide sequence: TGTGCGAGCACCCCTATGTCAAGCACAGATACGCAGTATTTT. Translation gives CASTPMSSTDTQYF.

This clonotype was detected ten times or more. The chain recombines TRBV29-1 with TRBJ2-3; TRBD2 is a possible D gene (6 bases). V lost 7 bases, J lost 10 bases, and 15 bases lay in between. CDR3 length equals 11 residues. Germline values: CDR1 SQVTM, CDR2 ANQGSEA. CDR3 loop: CSAGNRDSQYF. For the CDR3, the DNA is TGCAGCGCAGGTAACCGGGACTCGCAGTATTTT.

This clonotype was seen many times. The chain employs TRBV20-1 and TRBJ1-5; D gene unclear. V gave up 1 base and J gave up 4 bases, with 11 bases separating them. Germline CDR1 and CDR2: DFQATT and SNEGSKA (reference sequence). This CDR3 region has 14 residues. CDR3 loop: CSARVGRGNQPQHF. The CDR3 coding sequence is TGCAGTGCTAGAGTTGGCCGGGGTAATCAGCCCCAGCATTTT.

The rearrangement links TRBV14 to TRBJ1-1; TRBD1 matches 7 bases. Germline V CDR1 and CDR2: SGHDN, FVKESK. The junction had 10 bases not matched to a gene; V was cut back by 4 bases and J by 5 bases. The CDR3 has 15 residues. In nucleotides, the CDR3 is TGTGCCAGCAGCCCAAGGACAGGACTTGGAACTGAAGCTTTCTTT. Translation: CASSPRTGLGTEAFF.

The table lists this clonotype with a few counts. The rearrangement uses TRBV12-3 or TRBV12-4 and TRBJ2-2; unclear D gene. Trimming took off 7 bases at V and 6 bases at J, with 6 bases between the two ends. The CDR3 totals 11 residues. The DNA for the CDR3 is TGTGCCAGCACCCCGTCCGGGGAGCTGTTTTTT. The encoded protein is CASTPSGELFF.

The chain recombines TRBV24-1 with TRBJ2-2; D might be TRBD1 (5 bases). The ends were cut back, 4 bases at V and 5 bases at J, with 10 bases in the middle. The CDR3 is made up of 14 amino acids. CDR1 is KGHDR and CDR2 is SFDVKD in the germline V gene. Here the CDR3 reads CATSDPRTTGELFF. CDR3 sequence (DNA): TGTGCCACCAGTGACCCAAGGACAACCGGGGAGCTGTTTTTT.

This clonotype has more than one count but fewer than ten. V is TRBV20-1 and J is TRBJ2-7; D is ambiguous. The germline V gene encodes CDR1 DFQATT and CDR2 SNEGSKA (reference sequence). With 4 bases removed from V and 4 bases from J, the gap between germline ends came to 8 bases. The CDR3 has 11 amino acids. The CDR3 loop is CSAILGYEQYF. The CDR3 DNA is TGCAGTGCTATCCTAGGGTACGAGCAGTACTTC.

A few counts support this clonotype. This chain links TRBV7-6 with TRBJ1-4; the D gene is possibly TRBD1 (5 bases). Germline CDR1 and CDR2: SGHVS and FNYEAQ. Trimming stripped 5 bases from V and 4 bases from J, with 17 bases between. The CDR3 totals 16 residues. The CDR3 is CASSEGGGTVNEKLFF. DNA of the CDR3: TGTGCCAGCAGCGAGGGTGGAGGGACTGTTAATGAAAAACTGTTTTTT.

This clonotype was counted between two and nine times. V and J are TRBV6-5 and TRBJ2-7; D may be TRBD2 (6 bases). This CDR3 comprises 15 residues. V was clipped by 0 bases and J by 2 bases, with 11 bases between them. Germline assignment: CDR1 MNHEY and CDR2 SVGAGI. The CDR3 here is CASSYSIADTYEQYF. For the CDR3, the DNA is TGTGCCAGCAGTTACTCGATAGCGGACACCTACGAGCAGTACTTC.

This clonotype was seen a handful of times. The chain couples TRBV5-1 to TRBJ2-4, with 7 bases aligning to TRBD1. V lost 0 bases to trimming and J lost 0 bases; unmatched junction nucleotides: 9. Per germline, CDR1 SGHRS and CDR2 YFSETQ. The CDR3 runs to 18 residues. CDR3 loop: CASSLGAYRGLAKNIQYF. The CDR3 DNA follows: TGCGCCAGCAGCTTGGGGGCCTACAGGGGTCTAGCCAAAAACATTCAGTACTTC.

This clonotype has at least ten counts. This chain links TRBV5-1 with TRBJ1-1, with 8 bases matching TRBD1. V gave up 4 bases and J gave up 4 bases; unmatched junction bases: 3. CDR3 length: 13 amino acids. Looked up from germline, CDR1 is SGHRS and CDR2 is YFSETQ. The DNA of the CDR3 is TGCGCCAGCAGCAGAACAGGGGGCACTGAAGCTTTCTTT. Its translation is CASSRTGGTEAFF.